The rows below give T cell receptor beta chains drawn from one sample of a study of regulatory T cells in long-lasting Graves disease. Using its own MiXCR run on the multiplex PCR reads, TCRdb lists one record per CDR3 protein. The sample comprises under 250,000 distinct CDR3 sequences, around 20% of which are singletons, and approximately 13% rests with the top ten. This sample comprised peripheral blood mononuclear cells (PBMCs), obtained at new diagnosis, from a patient treated with antithyroid drugs. Receptors were obtained from a female donor with Graves disease. CDR3s include the opening cysteine and the closing phenylalanine or tryptophan. The D gene is left open where the match is weak. Clone size is given for some rows only: seen once, a few or many times, or a class if the clone is expanded.

clone size	J gene	V gene	D gene	CDR3 protein	CDR3 DNA
few	TRBJ1-2	TRBV12-3/TRBV12-4	NA	CASSPEQVNYSYTF	TGTGCCAGCAGTCCTGAACAGGTTAACTATAGCTACACCTTC
many	TRBJ1-1	TRBV29-1	NA	CSVYGLSNTEAFF	TGCAGCGTCTATGGACTGTCGAACACTGAAGCTTTCTTT
many	TRBJ2-1	TRBV6-2/TRBV6-3	TRBD2	CASNHGTRAYNEQFF	TGTGCCAGCAACCACGGGACTAGAGCCTACAATGAGCAGTTCTTC
NA	TRBJ2-1	TRBV7-2	NA	CASKGSSYNEQFF	TGTGCCAGCAAGGGGAGCTCCTACAATGAGCAGTTCTTC
NA	TRBJ2-3	TRBV24-1	TRBD2	CATSDMGLAGLTDTQYF	TGTGCCACCAGTGATATGGGACTAGCGGGACTCACAGATACGCAGTATTTT
many	TRBJ2-5	TRBV3-1	TRBD2	CASSRPGGAEETQYF	TGTGCCAGCAGCCGCCCCGGGGGGGCGGAAGAGACCCAGTACTTC
NA	TRBJ1-1	TRBV28	TRBD1	CASSLSGQGKITEAFF	TGTGCCAGCAGCTTGTCAGGACAGGGGAAGATCACTGAAGCTTTCTTT
many	TRBJ1-6	TRBV7-2	NA	CASSDFISPLHF	TGTGCCAGCAGCGATTTTATTTCACCCCTCCACTTT
many	TRBJ2-7	TRBV6-1	TRBD1	CASIEDRGLGYEQYF	TGTGCCAGCATTGAAGACAGGGGGCTTGGGTACGAGCAGTACTTC
few	TRBJ1-2	TRBV13	NA	CASSYPSQSYYGYTF	TGTGCCAGCAGTTACCCTTCTCAGTCATACTATGGCTACACCTTC
many	TRBJ2-3	TRBV7-8	NA	CASSVRGQAPADTQYF	TGTGCCAGCAGCGTGAGGGGACAAGCCCCCGCAGATACGCAGTATTTT
many	TRBJ2-7	TRBV6-1	NA	CATTRGYEQYF	TGTGCCACCACTAGGGGTTACGAGCAGTACTTC
NA	TRBJ1-5	TRBV6-1	NA	CASSKWGGNQPQHF	TGTGCCAGCTCAAAATGGGGGGGCAATCAGCCCCAGCATTTT
NA	TRBJ2-7	TRBV15	TRBD2	CATSRGQREQHEQYF	TGTGCCACCAGCAGAGGCCAGCGGGAGCAACACGAGCAGTACTTC
NA	TRBJ1-6	TRBV20-1	NA	CSARGVQVQNSPLHF	TGCAGTGCTAGAGGCGTACAGGTCCAAAATTCACCCCTCCACTTT
few	TRBJ2-1	TRBV29-1	TRBD2	CSVEHSGRGDEQFF	TGCAGCGTTGAACATAGCGGGAGAGGCGATGAGCAGTTCTTC
many	TRBJ2-7	TRBV2	NA	CASRGGQRSYEQYF	TGTGCCAGCAGGGGGGGACAGCGGTCCTACGAGCAGTACTTC
NA	TRBJ1-2	TRBV27	NA	CASSLGARGYGYTF	TGTGCCAGCAGTTTAGGAGCAAGAGGCTATGGCTACACCTTC
NA	TRBJ2-5	TRBV20-1	NA	CSATGLNQETQYF	TGCAGTGCCACGGGACTGAACCAAGAGACCCAGTACTTC
many	TRBJ2-5	TRBV20-1	TRBD1	CSARDGQGAQETQYF	TGCAGTGCTAGAGATGGACAGGGGGCTCAAGAGACCCAGTACTTC
many	TRBJ2-7	TRBV7-2	TRBD1	CASSPGTGLYEQYF	TGCGCCAGCAGCCCGGGGACAGGGCTCTACGAGCAGTACTTC
many	TRBJ2-3	TRBV7-3	TRBD2	CASSLTSSTDTQYF	TGTGCCAGCAGTTTGACTAGCAGCACAGATACGCAGTATTTT
many	TRBJ2-5	TRBV11-2	NA	CASSQESSSRAQYF	TGTGCCAGCAGTCAAGAGTCCAGTTCTAGGGCCCAGTACTTC
NA	TRBJ2-5	TRBV5-4	NA	CASSRGLAEETQYF	TGTGCCAGCAGCCGGGGGCTAGCGGAAGAGACCCAGTACTTC
many	TRBJ2-1	TRBV6-2/TRBV6-3	NA	CASSYAEVRGGQFF	TGTGCCAGCAGTTACGCCGAGGTCCGTGGGGGACAGTTCTTC
NA	TRBJ2-2	TRBV5-1	TRBD1	CASSMTGTGGNTGELFF	TGCGCCAGCAGCATGACCGGGACAGGGGGGAACACCGGGGAGCTGTTTTTT
NA	TRBJ2-7	TRBV19	TRBD2	CASGRGYEQYF	TGTGCCAGTGGGAGGGGTTACGAGCAGTACTTC
many	TRBJ2-7	TRBV18	NA	CASSPRLYEQYF	TGTGCCAGCTCACCAAGGCTCTACGAGCAGTACTTC
NA	TRBJ1-2	TRBV6-5	NA	CASSYDYLNANYGYTF	TGTGCCAGCAGTTACGACTACCTAAATGCTAACTATGGCTACACCTTC
few	TRBJ2-1	TRBV12-3/TRBV12-4	TRBD2	CANSAPRRPLLAGGPNEQFF	TGTGCCAACAGTGCCCCAAGGCGACCCCTTCTAGCGGGAGGGCCCAATGAGCAGTTCTTC
NA	TRBJ2-5	TRBV20-1	NA	CSASLTGGPETQYF	TGCAGTGCTAGCTTGACGGGGGGCCCAGAGACCCAGTACTTC
NA	TRBJ1-5	TRBV7-3	NA	CASSLVVGESNQPQHF	TGTGCCAGCAGCTTAGTTGTGGGCGAGAGCAATCAGCCCCAGCATTTT
many	TRBJ2-3	TRBV5-1	TRBD2	CASSPTSGGHTDTQYF	TGCGCCAGCAGCCCTACTAGCGGGGGGCACACAGATACGCAGTATTTT
many	TRBJ2-1	TRBV12-3/TRBV12-4	NA	CASSLGDGDNEQFF	TGTGCCAGCAGTTTGGGGGACGGGGACAATGAGCAGTTCTTC
many	TRBJ2-2	TRBV7-8	NA	CASSPRDRYTGELFF	TGTGCCAGCAGCCCGCGGGACAGATACACCGGGGAGCTGTTTTTT
many	TRBJ2-1	TRBV12-3/TRBV12-4	TRBD2	CASTLGAGGRNEQFF	TGTGCCAGCACCCTAGGAGCGGGGGGTAGGAATGAGCAGTTCTTC
many	TRBJ2-5	TRBV4-3	NA	CASSHIPGTTGETQYF	TGCGCCAGCAGCCATATTCCGGGGACAACGGGAGAGACCCAGTACTTC
many	TRBJ1-4	TRBV4-3	NA	CASSQRGRANPTTNEKLFF	TGCGCCAGCAGCCAAAGGGGGAGGGCGAACCCCACAACTAATGAAAAACTGTTTTTT
many	TRBJ2-1	TRBV2	NA	CASRSYNEQFF	TGTGCCAGCCGATCCTACAATGAGCAGTTCTTC
few	TRBJ2-3	TRBV5-1	NA	CASRRNLQETSTDTQYF	TGCGCCAGCAGACGAAACCTACAGGAGACTAGCACAGATACGCAGTATTTT
many	TRBJ1-1	TRBV12-3/TRBV12-4	NA	CASSLAEQAEAFF	TGTGCCAGCAGTTTAGCTGAGCAGGCGGAAGCTTTCTTT
NA	TRBJ2-7	TRBV20-1	NA	CSARGGSAYEQYF	TGCAGTGCTAGAGGGGGATCGGCATACGAGCAGTACTTC
many	TRBJ2-7	TRBV20-1	TRBD1	CSTEAGTGSHEQYF	TGCAGTACGGAGGCCGGGACAGGGTCTCACGAGCAGTACTTC